This T cell receptor (beta chain) was sequenced in a study of CD8 T cells in ankylosing spondylitis. The authors made TCR beta libraries by quantitative 5'-RACE with molecular barcodes. TCRdb independently ran MiXCR on the 5' RACE reads; one entry per CDR3 protein. The data contain roughly 670,000 distinct CDR3 sequences, around a fifth of them seen just once; the ten biggest clones take up under 20%. V was cut by 0 bases and J by 4 bases, with 5 bases left in between. Germline loops: CDR1 MNHEY, CDR2 SVGAGI. The CDR3 length is 13 residues. Study-wide results and limits: Significant enrichment of disease-linked clones was reported in matched ankylosing spondylitis synovial fluid. Disease-linked clones were CD8+ and relatively rare in peripheral blood. In the blood and synovial fluid of reactive arthritis, some motif variants had been previously reported. A TCR beta motif of 8 or 9 highly homologous variants appeared characteristic of ankylosing spondylitis blood.

A note on this clonotype: The antigen remains undetermined.

The receptor was derived from a male donor with ankylosing spondylitis. This chain links TRBV6-5 with TRBJ2-3; D remains ambiguous. Material for sequencing was blood, either unsorted or a sorted T cell fraction (not recorded which). CDR3 protein: CASSYSTSDTQYF. DNA of the CDR3: TGTGCCAGCAGTTACTCGACGTCAGATACGCAGTATTTT.